This TCR beta chain was observed in a study of PD-1 blockade in classical Hodgkin lymphoma. Whole-study context: Patients were infused with nivolumab 3 mg/kg every 2 weeks.

The study, taken as a whole, reports: Newly diagnosed patients and complete responders had comparable diversity at baseline. Exclusion removed patients who began nivolumab under 1 year after ASCT. It was CD4+ TCR diversity, not CD8+, that rose significantly by C4D1.

TCRdb's table, derived via immunoSEQ multiplex PCR, lists solely in-frame clones and lacks some. The table records some 93,000 clones, roughly 89% of them present only once. Trimming took 7 bases from V and 4 from J, leaving 21 bases between them. Germline values: CDR1 SGHAT, CDR2 FQNNGV. The CDR3 has 16 residues. A note on this clone: Its antigen is unknown.

Brentuximab vedotin exposure varied among the patients, all of whom had relapsed after autologous stem cell transplantation. The V and J genes are TRBV11-2 and TRBJ2-3; TRBD2 is a possible D gene (7 bases). This TCR was recovered from a human donor with classical Hodgkin lymphoma. Material: peripheral blood mononuclear cells (PBMCs), obtained at baseline. CDR3 protein: CASNNRAGVGPDTQYF. Written as DNA, the CDR3 is TGTGCCAGCAACAACAGGGCGGGAGTGGGCCCAGATACGCAGTATTTT.